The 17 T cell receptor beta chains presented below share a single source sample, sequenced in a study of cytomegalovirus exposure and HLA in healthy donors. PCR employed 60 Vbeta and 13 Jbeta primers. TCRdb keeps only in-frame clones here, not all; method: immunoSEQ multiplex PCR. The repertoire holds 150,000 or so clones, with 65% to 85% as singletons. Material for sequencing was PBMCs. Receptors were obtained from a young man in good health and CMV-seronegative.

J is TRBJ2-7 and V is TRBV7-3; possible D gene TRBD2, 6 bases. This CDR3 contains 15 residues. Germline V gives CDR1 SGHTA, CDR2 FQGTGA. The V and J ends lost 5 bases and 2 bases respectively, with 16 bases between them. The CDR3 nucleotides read TGTGCCAGCAGCATTAATAGCGGATCCCCCTACGAGCAGTACTTC. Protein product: CASSINSGSPYEQYF.

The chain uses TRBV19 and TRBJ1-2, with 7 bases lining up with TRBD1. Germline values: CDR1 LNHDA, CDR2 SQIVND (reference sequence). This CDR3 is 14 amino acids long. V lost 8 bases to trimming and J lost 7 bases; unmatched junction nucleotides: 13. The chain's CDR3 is CASARQGLSSGYTF. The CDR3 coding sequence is TGTGCCAGTGCCCGACAGGGACTTTCAAGTGGCTACACCTTC.

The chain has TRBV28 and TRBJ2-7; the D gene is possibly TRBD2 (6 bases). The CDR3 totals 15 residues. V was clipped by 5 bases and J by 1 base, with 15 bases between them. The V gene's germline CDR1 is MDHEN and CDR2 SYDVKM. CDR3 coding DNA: TGTGCCAGCAGTCCGGGAGCCGCGACTTCCTACGAGCAGTACTTC. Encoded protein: CASSPGAATSYEQYF.

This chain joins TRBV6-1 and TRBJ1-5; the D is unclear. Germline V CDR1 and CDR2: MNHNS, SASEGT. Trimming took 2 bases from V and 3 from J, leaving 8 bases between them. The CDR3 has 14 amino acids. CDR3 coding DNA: TGTGCCAGCAGTGAAACGGGATTCAATCAGCCCCAGCATTTT. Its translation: CASSETGFNQPQHF.

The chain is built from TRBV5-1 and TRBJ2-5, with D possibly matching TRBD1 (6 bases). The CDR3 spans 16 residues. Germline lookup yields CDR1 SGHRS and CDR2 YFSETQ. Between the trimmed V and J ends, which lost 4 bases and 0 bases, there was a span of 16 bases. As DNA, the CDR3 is TGCGCCAGCAGCCGATCACCACAGGGAAACCAAGAGACCCAGTACTTC. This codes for CASSRSPQGNQETQYF.

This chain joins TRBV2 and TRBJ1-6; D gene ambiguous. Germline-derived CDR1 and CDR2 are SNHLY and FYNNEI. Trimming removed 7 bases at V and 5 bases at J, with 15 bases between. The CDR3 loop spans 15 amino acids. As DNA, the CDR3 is TGTGCCAGCACCATCCCCCGGACTGATAATTCACCCCTCCACTTT. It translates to CASTIPRTDNSPLHF.

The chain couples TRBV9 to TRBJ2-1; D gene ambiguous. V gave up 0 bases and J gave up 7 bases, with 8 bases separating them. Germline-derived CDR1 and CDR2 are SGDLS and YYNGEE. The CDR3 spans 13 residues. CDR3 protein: CASSVDEVNEQFF. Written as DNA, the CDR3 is TGTGCCAGCAGCGTAGACGAGGTTAATGAGCAGTTCTTC.

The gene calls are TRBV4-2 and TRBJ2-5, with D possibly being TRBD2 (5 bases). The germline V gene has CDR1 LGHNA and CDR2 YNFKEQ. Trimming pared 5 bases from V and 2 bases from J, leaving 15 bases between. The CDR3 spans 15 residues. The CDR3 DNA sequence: TGTGCCAGCAGCGGCTTGAGCGGACCTCAAGAGACCCAGTACTTC. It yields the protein CASSGLSGPQETQYF.

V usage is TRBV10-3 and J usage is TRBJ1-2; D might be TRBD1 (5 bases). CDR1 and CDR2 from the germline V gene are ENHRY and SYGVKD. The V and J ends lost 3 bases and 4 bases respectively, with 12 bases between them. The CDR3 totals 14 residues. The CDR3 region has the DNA TGTGCCATCAGTGAACCCGGGACTCCCTATGGCTACACCTTC. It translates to CAISEPGTPYGYTF.

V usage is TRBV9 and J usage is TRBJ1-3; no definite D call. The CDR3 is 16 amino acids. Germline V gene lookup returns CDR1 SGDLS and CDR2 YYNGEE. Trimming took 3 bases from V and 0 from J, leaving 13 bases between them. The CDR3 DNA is TGTGCCAGCAGCGGATCGTCGGGAAGCTCTGGAAACACCATATATTTT. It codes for CASSGSSGSSGNTIYF.

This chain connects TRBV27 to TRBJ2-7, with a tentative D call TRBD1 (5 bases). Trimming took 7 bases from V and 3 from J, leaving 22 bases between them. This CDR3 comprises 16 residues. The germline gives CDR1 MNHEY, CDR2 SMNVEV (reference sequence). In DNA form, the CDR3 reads TGTGCCAGCACCACGAAGGTGGGGCAGGTGGGCTACGAGCAGTACTTC. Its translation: CASTTKVGQVGYEQYF.

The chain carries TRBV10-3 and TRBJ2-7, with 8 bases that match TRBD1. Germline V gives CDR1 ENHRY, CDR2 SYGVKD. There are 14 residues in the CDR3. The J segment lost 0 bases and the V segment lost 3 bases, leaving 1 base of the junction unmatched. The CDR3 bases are TGTGCCATCAGTGAACAGGGGGACTCCTACGAGCAGTACTTC. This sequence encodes CAISEQGDSYEQYF.

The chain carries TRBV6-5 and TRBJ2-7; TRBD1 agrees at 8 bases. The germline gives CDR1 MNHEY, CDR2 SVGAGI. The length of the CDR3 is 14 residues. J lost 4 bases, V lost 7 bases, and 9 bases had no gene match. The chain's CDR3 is CASTVTGGGYEQYF. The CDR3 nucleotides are TGTGCCAGCACCGTAACAGGGGGTGGGTACGAGCAGTACTTC.

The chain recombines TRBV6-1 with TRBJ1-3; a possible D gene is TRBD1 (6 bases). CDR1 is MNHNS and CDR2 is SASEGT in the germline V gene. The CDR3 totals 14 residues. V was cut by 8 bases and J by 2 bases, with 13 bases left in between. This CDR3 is CASREQGTGNTIYF. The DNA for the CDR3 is TGTGCCAGCCGCGAACAGGGAACTGGAAACACCATATATTTT.

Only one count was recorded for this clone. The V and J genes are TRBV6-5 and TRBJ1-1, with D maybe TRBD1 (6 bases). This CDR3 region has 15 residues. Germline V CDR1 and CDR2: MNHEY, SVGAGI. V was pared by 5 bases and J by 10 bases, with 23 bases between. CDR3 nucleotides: TGTGCCAGCAGTACCCGCGGGGGGTCCTCAGGGGTAGCTTTCTTT. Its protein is CASSTRGGSSGVAFF.

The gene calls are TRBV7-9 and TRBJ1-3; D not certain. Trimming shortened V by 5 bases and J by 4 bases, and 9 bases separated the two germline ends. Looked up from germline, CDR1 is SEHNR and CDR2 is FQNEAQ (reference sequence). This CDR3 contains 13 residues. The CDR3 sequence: CASSIQLGNTIYF. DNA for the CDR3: TGTGCCAGCAGCATACAATTGGGAAACACCATATATTTT.

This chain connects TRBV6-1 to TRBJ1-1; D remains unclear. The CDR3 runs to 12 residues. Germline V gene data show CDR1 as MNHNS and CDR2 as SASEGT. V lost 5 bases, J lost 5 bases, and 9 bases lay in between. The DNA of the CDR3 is TGTGCCAGCAGTTCGGAGGGAACTGAAGCTTTCTTT. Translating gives CASSSEGTEAFF.